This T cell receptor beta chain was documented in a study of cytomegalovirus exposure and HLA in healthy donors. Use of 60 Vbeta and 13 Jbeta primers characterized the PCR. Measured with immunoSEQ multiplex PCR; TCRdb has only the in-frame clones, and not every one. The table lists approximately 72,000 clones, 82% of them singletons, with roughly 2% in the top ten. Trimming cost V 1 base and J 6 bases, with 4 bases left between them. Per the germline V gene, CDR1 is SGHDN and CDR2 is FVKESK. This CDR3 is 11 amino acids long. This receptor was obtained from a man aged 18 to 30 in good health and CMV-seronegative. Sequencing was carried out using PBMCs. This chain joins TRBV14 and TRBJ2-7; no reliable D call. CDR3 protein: CASSQGSEQYF. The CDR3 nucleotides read TGTGCCAGCAGCCAAGGGAGCGAGCAGTACTTC.